These 6 T cell receptor beta chains were sequenced from one sample in a study of blood T cell repertoires in COVID-19. Only in-frame clones appear in the TCRdb table, and some are missing; sequencing was by immunoSEQ multiplex PCR. Here the sample spans fewer than 200,000 clones, approximately 80% being singletons. The specimen sequenced was peripheral blood. The receptors shown here come from a human donor in a cohort sampled during active COVID-19.

The V call is TRBV10-1, the J call TRBJ2-7; weak D call: TRBD2 (5 bases). The germline V and J ends were trimmed by 7 bases and 2 bases, with 12 bases remaining between them. Germline-derived CDR1 and CDR2 are WNHNN and SYGVQD (reference sequence). This CDR3 comprises 13 residues. The CDR3 sequence is CASKPLRAYEQYF. The CDR3 DNA reads TGCGCCAGCAAACCCCTGAGGGCCTACGAGCAGTACTTC.

The chain recombines TRBV6-2 or TRBV6-3 with TRBJ1-1; the D gene is possibly TRBD1 (5 bases). The CDR3 runs 13 residues. Per the germline V gene, CDR1 is MNHEY and CDR2 is SVGEGT. Trimming pared 1 base from V and 8 bases from J, leaving 11 bases between. CDR3 region: CASSYFRGTEAFF. The DNA for the CDR3 is TGTGCCAGCAGTTACTTCCGGGGGACCGAAGCTTTCTTT.

The CDR3 is CASSLEPGRNTEAFF. CDR3 DNA: TGTGCCAGCAGCTTAGAGCCGGGGAGGAACACTGAAGCTTTCTTT. The chain is built from TRBV11-2 and TRBJ1-1; D gene uncertain. V gave up 0 bases and J gave up 1 base, with 9 bases separating them. This CDR3 contains 15 residues. Germline V lookup: CDR1 SGHAT, CDR2 FQNNGV.

The chain joins TRBV18 to TRBJ2-5; 10 nucleotides line up with TRBD1. CDR3 length: 18 residues. The V and J ends lost 0 bases and 4 bases, in that order; junction bases with no gene match: 11. Germline V CDR1 and CDR2: KGHSH, LQKENI. The CDR3 spells CASSPPLGQGSRRETQYF. In DNA form, the CDR3 reads TGTGCCAGCTCACCACCCCTGGGACAGGGGTCGAGGAGAGAGACCCAGTACTTC.

The J gene is TRBJ2-5, the V gene TRBV7-9, with D possibly being TRBD2 (6 bases). The CDR3 covers 18 residues. Per the germline V gene, CDR1 is SEHNR and CDR2 is FQNEAQ (reference sequence). Trimming took off 5 bases at V and 3 bases at J, with 25 bases between the two ends. DNA of the CDR3: TGTGCCAGCAGCCTCGGGGGTTATCGCGGGGCATGGGAAGAGACCCAGTACTTC. Protein: CASSLGGYRGAWEETQYF.

Remarks on this clone: Its ends do not fully match the called genes, so a read error is possible. The rearrangement joins TRBV28 to TRBJ2-7, with 7 nucleotides matching TRBD2. This CDR3 has 12 residues. CDR1 is MDHEN, CDR2 SYDVKM, per germline. CDR3 bases: TGTGCCAGCAGCTCAATCGGGAGGAATCAGGACTTC. It specifies CASSSIGRNQDF.